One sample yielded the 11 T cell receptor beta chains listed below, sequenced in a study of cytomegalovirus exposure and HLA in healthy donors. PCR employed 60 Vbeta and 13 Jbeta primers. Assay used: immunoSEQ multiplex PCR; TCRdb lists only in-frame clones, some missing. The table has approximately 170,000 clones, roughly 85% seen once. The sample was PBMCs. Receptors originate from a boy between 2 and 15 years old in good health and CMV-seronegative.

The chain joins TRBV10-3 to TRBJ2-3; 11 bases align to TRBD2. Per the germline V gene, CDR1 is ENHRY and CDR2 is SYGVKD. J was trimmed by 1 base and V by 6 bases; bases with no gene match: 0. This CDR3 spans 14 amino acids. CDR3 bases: TGTGCCATCAGACTAGCGGGAGGCACAGATACGCAGTATTTT. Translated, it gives CAIRLAGGTDTQYF.

The CDR3 here is CASSPKGANTEAFF. For the CDR3, the DNA is TGTGCCAGCTCCCCCAAGGGGGCGAACACTGAAGCTTTCTTT. This chain links TRBV18 with TRBJ1-1; 7 nucleotides line up with TRBD1. The CDR3 is made up of 14 amino acids. V lost 6 bases, J lost 1 base, and 5 bases stayed unmatched. Germline lookup yields CDR1 KGHSH and CDR2 LQKENI.

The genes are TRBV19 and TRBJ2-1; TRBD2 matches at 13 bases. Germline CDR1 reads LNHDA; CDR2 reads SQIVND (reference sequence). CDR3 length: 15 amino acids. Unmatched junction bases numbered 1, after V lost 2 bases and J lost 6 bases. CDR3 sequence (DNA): TGTGCCAGTAGTATAACTAGCGGGGGGGCCAATGAGCAGTTCTTC. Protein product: CASSITSGGANEQFF.

CDR3 coding DNA: TGTGCCAGTAGTATAGGCAGTGGCCTTAACAATCAGCCCCAGCATTTT. Translating it yields CASSIGSGLNNQPQHF. The rearrangement uses TRBV19 and TRBJ1-5; D gene unclear. CDR3 size: 16 residues. Germline V gene lookup returns CDR1 LNHDA and CDR2 SQIVND (reference sequence). The V gene lost 1 base and the J gene lost 3 bases, with 13 bases spanning the gap.

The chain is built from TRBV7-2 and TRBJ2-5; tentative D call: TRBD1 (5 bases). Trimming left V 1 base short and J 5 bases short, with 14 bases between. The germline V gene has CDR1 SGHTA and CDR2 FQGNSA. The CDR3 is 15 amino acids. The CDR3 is CASSLGQSRRETQYF. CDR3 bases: TGTGCCAGCAGCTTAGGACAGAGTCGTAGGGAGACCCAGTACTTC.

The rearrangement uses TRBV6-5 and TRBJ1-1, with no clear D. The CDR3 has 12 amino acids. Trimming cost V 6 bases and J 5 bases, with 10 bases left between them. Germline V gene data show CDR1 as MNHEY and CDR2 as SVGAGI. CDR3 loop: CASRPAGTEAFF. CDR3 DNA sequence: TGTGCCAGCAGGCCTGCCGGGACTGAAGCTTTCTTT.

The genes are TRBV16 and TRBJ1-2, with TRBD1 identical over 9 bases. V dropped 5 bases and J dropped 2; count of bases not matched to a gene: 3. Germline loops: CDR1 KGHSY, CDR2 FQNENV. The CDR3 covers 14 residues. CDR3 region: CASSAGTGNYGYTF. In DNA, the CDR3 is TGTGCCAGCAGCGCCGGGACAGGGAACTATGGCTACACCTTC.

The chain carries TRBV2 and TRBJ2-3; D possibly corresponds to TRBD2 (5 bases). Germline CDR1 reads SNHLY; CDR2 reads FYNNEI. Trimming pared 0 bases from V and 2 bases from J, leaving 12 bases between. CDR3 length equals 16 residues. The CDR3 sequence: CASSEAELAITDTQYF. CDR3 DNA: TGTGCCAGCAGTGAAGCGGAGCTAGCCATCACAGATACGCAGTATTTT. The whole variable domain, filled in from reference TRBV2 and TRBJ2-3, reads EPEVTQTPSHQVTQMGQEVILRCVPISNHLYFYWYRQILGQKVEFLVSFYNNEISEKSEIFDDQFSVERPDGSNFTLKIRSTKLEDSAMYFCASSEAELAITDTQYFGPGTRLTVL.

The CDR3 DNA sequence: TGTGCCAGCAGTAGTAGCGGGGGAGAGCAGTACTTC. This gives the protein CASSSSGGEQYF. The rearrangement uses TRBV6-5 and TRBJ2-5, with TRBD2 matching 9 bases. The germline V gene has CDR1 MNHEY and CDR2 SVGAGI. V shed 5 bases, J shed 11 bases, and the junction held 6 bases outside the gene matches. The CDR3 spans 12 residues.

The CDR3: CSVLGTGNEKLFF. DNA for the CDR3: TGCAGCGTCTTGGGGACAGGAAATGAAAAACTGTTTTTT. The chain is built from TRBV29-1 and TRBJ1-4, with 8 positions matching TRBD1. CDR3 length: 13 amino acids. The V gene's germline CDR1 is SQVTM and CDR2 ANQGSEA. V was clipped by 6 bases and J by 5 bases; unmatched bases: 5.

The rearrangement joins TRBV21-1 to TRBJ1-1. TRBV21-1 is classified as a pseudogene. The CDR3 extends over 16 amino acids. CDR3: CASSKGPGGGDTEAFF. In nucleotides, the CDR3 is TGTGCCAGCAGCAAAGGCCCCGGGGGAGGTGACACTGAAGCTTTCTTT.